Below, 29 T cell receptor beta chains from the same sample are listed, as sequenced in a study of cytomegalovirus exposure and HLA in healthy donors. Primers for the PCR totalled 60 Vbeta and 13 Jbeta. The protocol was immunoSEQ multiplex PCR, while the TCRdb copy is restricted to in-frame clones and leaves out a portion. The sample lists some 120,000 clones, under 80% occurring once. What was sequenced was PBMCs. The origin of the receptors is a woman in her sixties in good health and CMV-seropositive.

The chain uses TRBV4-2 and TRBJ1-2; the D gene is possibly TRBD1 (5 bases). V was trimmed by 0 bases and J by 1 base, leaving 12 bases between them. Germline-derived CDR1 and CDR2 are LGHNA and YNFKEQ. The CDR3 contains 16 residues. CDR3 protein: CASSQDTRQINYGYTF. CDR3 DNA sequence: TGTGCCAGCAGCCAAGACACAAGACAGATTAACTATGGCTACACCTTC.

There are a few counts of this clone. The CDR3 spells CASSGQSTSSYEQYF. CDR3 DNA: TGTGCCAGCAGTGGACAGTCCACCAGCTCCTACGAGCAGTACTTC. The V gene is TRBV6-6, the J gene TRBJ2-7; possible D gene TRBD1, 6 bases. The CDR3 totals 15 residues. V lost 5 bases and J lost 0, with 14 bases in between. Germline V gene lookup returns CDR1 MNHNY and CDR2 SVGAGI (reference sequence).

The gene calls are TRBV7-3 and TRBJ2-1; possible D gene TRBD1, 6 bases. The CDR3 extends over 13 amino acids. The V gene's germline CDR1 is SGHTA and CDR2 FQGTGA. V gave up 5 bases and J gave up 5 bases, with 10 bases separating them. This CDR3 reads CASSTRDNNEQFF. As DNA, the CDR3 is TGTGCCAGCAGCACTCGGGACAACAATGAGCAGTTCTTC.

The J gene is TRBJ1-1, the V gene TRBV19; 9 bases fit TRBD1. V trimming: 10 bases; J trimming: 8 bases; junction bases outside the gene matches: 5. The CDR3 has 11 residues. Germline lookup yields CDR1 LNHDA and CDR2 SQIVND (reference sequence). CDR3 in DNA: TGTGCCACAAAACAGGGGGCCGAAGCTTTCTTT. Its translation: CATKQGAEAFF.

The chain is built from TRBV18 and TRBJ1-1; no firm D call. Germline loops: CDR1 KGHSH, CDR2 LQKENI. The CDR3 runs 14 residues. Trimming left V 3 bases short and J 1 base short, with 9 bases between. CDR3 in DNA: TGTGCCAGCTCACCGGCGGGATCGAACACTGAAGCTTTCTTT. Protein sequence: CASSPAGSNTEAFF.

The J gene is TRBJ1-1, the V gene TRBV4-1, with TRBD1 as a possible D gene (5 bases). Germline V gene lookup returns CDR1 MGHRA and CDR2 YSYEKL. The CDR3 runs 20 residues. With 1 base removed from V and 1 base from J, the gap between germline ends came to 25 bases. This chain's CDR3 is CASSQAQVGTFRRGNTEAFF. The CDR3 coding sequence is TGCGCCAGCAGCCAAGCCCAAGTAGGGACCTTTCGGCGGGGGAACACTGAAGCTTTCTTT.

CDR3 nucleotide sequence: TGTGCCAAGGGGGCGCGGGGGGTATACAATGAGCAGTTCTTC. It specifies CAKGARGVYNEQFF. The gene calls are TRBV7-7 and TRBJ2-1; maybe TRBD2 (8 bases). The germline V gene encodes CDR1 SSHAT and CDR2 FNYEAQ (reference sequence). Trimming took off 10 bases at V and 4 bases at J, with 17 bases between the two ends. This CDR3 is 14 amino acids long.

The rearrangement links TRBV6-5 to TRBJ2-2; no reliable D call. This CDR3 comprises 15 residues. Trimming took 2 bases from V and 0 from J, leaving 7 bases between them. In germline, CDR1 is MNHEY, CDR2 SVGAGI. CDR3 DNA sequence: TGTGCCAGCAGTTACCATCAGGCGAACACCGGGGAGCTGTTTTTT. Encoded protein: CASSYHQANTGELFF.

This clone came up a few times. The same CDR3 can be traced to other DNA sequences in this sample. The rearrangement joins TRBV18 to TRBJ2-7; 7 nucleotides agree with TRBD1. The CDR3 sequence is 13 residues long. With V trimmed by 3 bases and J by 4 bases, 3 bases remained unmatched. Per germline, CDR1 KGHSH and CDR2 LQKENI. Here the CDR3 reads CASSPDRSYEQYF. DNA for the CDR3: TGTGCCAGCTCACCGGACAGGTCGTACGAGCAGTACTTC.

The rearrangement uses TRBV6-5 and TRBJ1-3, with D perhaps matching TRBD1 (6 bases). V was trimmed by 2 bases and J by 4 bases, leaving 15 bases between them. The germline V gene has CDR1 MNHEY and CDR2 SVGAGI. This CDR3 is built from 16 residues. The CDR3 reads CASSYALGQRGNTIYF. The CDR3 DNA sequence: TGTGCCAGCAGTTACGCACTCGGACAGAGAGGAAACACCATATATTTT.

The chain recombines TRBV4-2 with TRBJ1-5; D might be TRBD1 (6 bases). This CDR3 has 16 amino acids. The germline V gene has CDR1 LGHNA and CDR2 YNFKEQ. Trimming pared 1 base from V and 1 base from J, leaving 11 bases between. The CDR3 nucleotides are TGTGCCAGCAGCCAAGTAGGGGGGGCGAGCAATCAGCCCCAGCATTTT. Residues: CASSQVGGASNQPQHF.

The V gene is TRBV2, the J gene TRBJ1-2; D unclear. The CDR3 sequence is 15 residues long. Trimming removed 3 bases from V and 4 bases from J, with 15 bases in between. The germline V gene has CDR1 SNHLY and CDR2 FYNNEI. The DNA for the CDR3 is TGTGCCAGCAGTGAGTATGAGGGTCTTCGCTATGGCTACACCTTC. Encoded protein: CASSEYEGLRYGYTF. Supplemented by reference TRBV2 and TRBJ1-2, the full variable domain reads EPEVTQTPSHQVTQMGQEVILRCVPISNHLYFYWYRQILGQKVEFLVSFYNNEISEKSEIFDDQFSVERPDGSNFTLKIRSTKLEDSAMYFCASSEYEGLRYGYTFGSGTRLTVV.

This rearrangement joins TRBV27 to TRBJ2-1; 8 bases map to TRBD2. The V gene end was trimmed by 5 bases and the J gene end by 5 bases; junction bases not matched to a gene: 8. Germline V CDR1 and CDR2: MNHEY, SMNVEV (reference sequence). The CDR3 totals 15 residues. Here the CDR3 DNA reads TGTGCCAGCAGTCCAGCTAGCGGGTATAACAATGAGCAGTTCTTC. The encoded protein is CASSPASGYNNEQFF.

The genes are TRBV4-3 and TRBJ2-2, with a tentative D call TRBD1 (7 bases). CDR1 LGHNA and CDR2 YSLEER come from the germline V gene. V was clipped by 0 bases and J by 5 bases, with 19 bases between them. The length of the CDR3 is 18 residues. This chain's CDR3 is CASSQDRRQGGYTGELFF. CDR3 coding DNA: TGCGCCAGCAGCCAAGATAGACGACAGGGAGGTTATACCGGGGAGCTGTTTTTT.

The V call is TRBV29-1, the J call TRBJ2-7; TRBD2 might be the D (6 bases). Trimming removed 3 bases from V and 4 bases from J, with 13 bases in between. The CDR3 spans 13 residues. CDR1 and CDR2 from the germline V gene are SQVTM and ANQGSEA. CDR3 DNA sequence: TGCAGCGTTGATGTGGTAGGGAGGTACGAGCAGTACTTC. It is translated as CSVDVVGRYEQYF.

The chain is built from TRBV6-6 and TRBJ1-5; D unclear. Trimming removed 2 bases at V and 3 bases at J, with 5 bases between. CDR3 length equals 13 residues. Germline V gives CDR1 MNHNY, CDR2 SVGAGI (reference sequence). This chain's CDR3 is CASSYGLNQPQHF. In DNA form, the CDR3 reads TGTGCCAGCAGTTACGGCCTCAATCAGCCCCAGCATTTT.

J is TRBJ2-3 and V is TRBV7-9; a possible D gene is TRBD2 (6 bases). The germline V gene encodes CDR1 SEHNR and CDR2 FQNEAQ (reference sequence). The CDR3 totals 15 residues. The germline V and J ends were trimmed by 2 bases and 3 bases, with 12 bases remaining between them. In nucleotides, the CDR3 is TGTGCCAGCAGCTTATCGGGGGTGAGGACAGATACGCAGTATTTT. It is translated as CASSLSGVRTDTQYF.

V and J are TRBV5-5 and TRBJ1-2, with 8 bases fitting TRBD1. In germline, CDR1 is SGHKS, CDR2 YYEKEE (reference sequence). Germline trimming cut 4 bases from V and 2 bases from J; bases unmatched to any gene: 16. The CDR3 loop spans 18 amino acids. The CDR3 sequence: CASSLHLRGRPLNYGYTF. Written as DNA, the CDR3 is TGTGCCAGCAGCCTACACCTCAGGGGGCGTCCCCTAAACTATGGCTACACCTTC. Full variable domain (outside the CDR3, taken from reference TRBV5-5 and TRBJ1-2): DAGVTQSPTHLIKTRGQQVTLRCSPISGHKSVSWYQQVLGQGPQFIFQYYEKEERGRGNFPDRFSARQFPNYSSELNVNALLLGDSALYLCASSLHLRGRPLNYGYTFGSGTRLTVV.

The chain uses TRBV6-5 and TRBJ2-7; D is undetermined. This CDR3 has 14 residues. The V gene's germline CDR1 is MNHEY and CDR2 SVGAGI. The germline V and J ends were trimmed by 1 base and 1 base, with 8 bases remaining between them. The CDR3 loop is CASSYYPGSYEQYF. As DNA, the CDR3 is TGTGCCAGCAGTTACTATCCAGGATCCTACGAGCAGTACTTC.

This clone was seen a handful of times. The chain carries TRBV28 and TRBJ1-1; 8 bases align to TRBD1. The CDR3 is 16 amino acids. Germline CDR1 reads MDHEN; CDR2 reads SYDVKM. Losses at the gene ends were 5 bases for V and 4 bases for J; bases not matched to a gene: 12. The CDR3 protein is CASSPRSGGKVTEAFF. CDR3 nucleotide sequence: TGTGCCAGCAGTCCCCGTTCAGGGGGCAAGGTCACTGAAGCTTTCTTT.

The rearrangement links TRBV2 to TRBJ2-7, with 9 positions matching TRBD1. The V segment lost 6 bases and the J segment 3 bases; nucleotides outside the gene matches: 3. Germline values: CDR1 SNHLY, CDR2 FYNNEI. The CDR3 contains 13 residues. CDR3 DNA sequence: TGTGCCAGCAGGCAGGGACAGGGCTACGAGCAGTACTTC. Encoded protein: CASRQGQGYEQYF.

The chain joins TRBV29-1 to TRBJ2-2; possible D gene TRBD1, 5 bases. V lost 4 bases, J lost 0 bases, and 6 bases lay in between. Germline-derived CDR1 and CDR2 are SQVTM and ANQGSEA. CDR3 size: 13 residues. The CDR3 is CSVGTSNTGELFF. The CDR3 coding sequence is TGCAGCGTTGGGACATCGAACACCGGGGAGCTGTTTTTT.

The gene calls are TRBV18 and TRBJ1-2, with 7 bases fitting TRBD1. Per the germline V gene, CDR1 is KGHSH and CDR2 is LQKENI. V lost 4 bases, J lost 4 bases, and 6 bases stayed unmatched. The length of the CDR3 is 14 residues. The CDR3 DNA is TGTGCCAGCTCACACAGGGGAAGTCCCTATGGCTACACCTTC. Protein: CASSHRGSPYGYTF.

Worth noting for this clone: The junction and the germline gene differ at one end; a read error may be behind it. The chain has TRBV7-9 and TRBJ2-1; 11 bases fit TRBD2. Germline V gene sequence: CDR1 SEHNR, CDR2 FQNEAQ (reference sequence). The CDR3 has 16 residues. CDR3 loop: CASSVAGGPSYNEQFF. CDR3 coding DNA: TGTGCCAGCAGCGTAGCGGGAGGGCCCTCCTACAATGAGCAGTTCTTC.

This clone was recorded a few times. The J gene is TRBJ1-1, the V gene TRBV10-2; D is possibly TRBD1 (5 bases). V lost 6 bases and J 0 bases, leaving 8 bases between the germline ends. CDR1 is WSHSY and CDR2 is SAAADI in the germline V gene. CDR3 length equals 13 residues. The DNA for the CDR3 is TGCGCCAGCAGCCCGACAGTGAACACTGAAGCTTTCTTT. Its protein is CASSPTVNTEAFF.

J is TRBJ1-1 and V is TRBV27, with TRBD1 as a possible D gene (5 bases). Trimming pared 5 bases from V and 1 base from J, leaving 17 bases between. This CDR3 is built from 16 residues. CDR1 is MNHEY and CDR2 is SMNVEV in the germline V gene (reference sequence). The CDR3 loop is CASSPSIDRWNTEAFF. In nucleotides, the CDR3 is TGTGCCAGCAGTCCCTCCATAGACAGATGGAACACTGAAGCTTTCTTT.

The chain uses TRBV4-3 and TRBJ2-6; the D gene is possibly TRBD1 (6 bases). The CDR3 is made up of 18 amino acids. V was clipped by 2 bases and J by 0 bases, with 14 bases between them. The germline gives CDR1 LGHNA, CDR2 YSLEER. CDR3 coding DNA: TGCGCCAGCAGCCAACCTTTGACAGGCAGCTCTGGGGCCAACGTCCTGACTTTC. It codes for CASSQPLTGSSGANVLTF.

The V gene is TRBV15, the J gene TRBJ1-6, with 7 positions matching TRBD1. CDR3 size: 17 residues. V lost 1 base, J lost 4 bases, and 7 bases stayed unmatched. CDR1 is LNHNV and CDR2 is YYDKDF in the germline V gene (reference sequence). The CDR3 nucleotides read TGTGCCACCAGCAGAGTAGACAGGGACGGATATAATTCACCCCTCCACTTT. Encoded protein: CATSRVDRDGYNSPLHF.

The gene calls are TRBV4-2 and TRBJ1-3, with D tentatively TRBD1 (5 bases). The V end was cut by 0 bases, the J end by 0 bases, with 12 bases between. This CDR3 region has 17 residues. Germline lookup yields CDR1 LGHNA and CDR2 YNFKEQ. The CDR3 bases are TGTGCCAGCAGCCAAGATCAGGGTAGCTTCTCTGGAAACACCATATATTTT. Protein: CASSQDQGSFSGNTIYF.